These T cell receptor beta chains were read from a single sample in a study of beta chain features in type 1 diabetes. Assay used: immunoSEQ multiplex PCR; TCRdb lists only in-frame clones, some missing. The sample yields around 300,000 clones, 8% seen once. Source material: central memory CD4+ T cells from blood. The source is a young woman in good health. CDR3s include the opening cysteine and the closing phenylalanine or tryptophan. D genes are given only for firm matches. The listing skips clone size in some rows; elsewhere it reads once, few, many or a size class.

>TRBJ2-1|TRBD2|TRBV5-1|-
CASSRLAGGGISYNEQFF
TGCGCCAGCAGCCGACTAGCGGGAGGAGGAATCTCCTACAATGAGCAGTTCTTC
>TRBJ2-3|-|TRBV6-5|few
CASSIIPGADTQYF
TGTGCCAGCAGCATCATCCCGGGAGCAGATACGCAGTATTTT
>TRBJ2-1|-|TRBV11-3|-
CASSLEPSRDEQFF
TGTGCCAGCAGCTTAGAACCCAGTAGGGATGAGCAGTTCTTC
>TRBJ2-7|-|TRBV5-6|many
CASSLRLARSYEQYF
TGTGCCAGCAGCTTACGCCTAGCGCGCTCCTACGAGCAGTACTTC
>TRBJ1-2|TRBD1|TRBV7-3|few
CASSLGTENYGYTF
TGTGCCAGCAGCTTAGGGACAGAGAACTATGGCTACACCTTC
>TRBJ2-1|TRBD2|TRBV14|few
CASSQGPTSGVTEQFF
TGTGCCAGCAGCCAAGGACCGACTAGCGGGGTGACTGAGCAGTTCTTC
>TRBJ2-5|TRBD1|TRBV5-1|-
CASSLQGPQETQYF
TGCGCCAGCAGCTTACAGGGGCCCCAAGAGACCCAGTACTTC
>TRBJ2-1|-|TRBV29-1|-
CSVGDLGQFF
TGCAGCGTGGGGGACCTTGGGCAGTTCTTC
>TRBJ2-3|-|TRBV29-1|-
CSAGHLTDTQYF
TGCAGCGCGGGACACCTTACAGATACGCAGTATTTT
>TRBJ2-5|-|TRBV19|many
CASSITEGKTQYF
TGTGCCAGTAGTATAACTGAGGGGAAGACCCAGTACTTC
>TRBJ2-5|-|TRBV7-7|few
CASSPGGAGETQYF
TGTGCCAGCAGCCCAGGGGGGGCCGGGGAGACCCAGTACTTC
>TRBJ2-1|-|TRBV6-1|-
CASSEKSYNEQFF
TGTGCCAGCAGTGAGAAGTCCTACAATGAGCAGTTCTTC
>TRBJ2-7|-|TRBV7-2|-
CASSLARGEQYF
TGTGCCAGCAGCTTAGCGCGGGGCGAGCAGTACTTC
>TRBJ1-2|-|TRBV4-1|-
CASSPPGSRTVYGYTF
TGCGCCAGCAGCCCACCCGGCTCCCGGACAGTCTATGGCTACACCTTC
>TRBJ2-7|TRBD1|TRBV13|few
CASSRTGGLVEQYF
TGTGCCAGCAGTAGGACAGGGGGTCTCGTAGAGCAGTACTTC
>TRBJ2-2|TRBD2|TRBV2|-
CASRGAGGLWTGELFF
TGTGCCAGCAGAGGAGCGGGAGGGTTGTGGACCGGGGAGCTGTTTTTT
>TRBJ2-6|-|TRBV4-2|few
CASSHNDRTGANVLTF
TGTGCCAGCAGCCATAACGACAGAACTGGGGCCAACGTCCTGACTTTC
>TRBJ2-2|-|TRBV4-3|few
CASRPGPGTGELFF
TGCGCCAGCAGACCAGGTCCAGGGACCGGGGAGCTGTTTTTT
>TRBJ2-7|TRBD2|TRBV2|many
CASSDPGLAYEQYF
TGTGCCAGCAGTGACCCGGGACTAGCTTACGAGCAGTACTTC
>TRBJ2-3|TRBD2|TRBV4-1|-
CASSQAGTSGLTDTQYF
TGCGCCAGCAGCCAAGCGGGGACTAGCGGACTCACAGATACGCAGTATTTT
>TRBJ2-7|TRBD2|TRBV5-4|many
CASSLVAGVRAVQYF
TGTGCCAGCAGCTTGGTGGCGGGAGTTCGGGCGGTGCAGTACTTC
>TRBJ2-2|TRBD1|TRBV15|-
CATSSRQGTTGELFF
TGTGCCACCAGCTCAAGACAGGGCACCACCGGGGAGCTGTTTTTT
>TRBJ2-2|TRBD1|TRBV14|-
CASRRNRAGTGKDGELFF
TGTGCCAGCAGGCGAAACCGGGCCGGGACAGGGAAAGACGGGGAGCTGTTTTTT
>TRBJ1-4|-|TRBV5-6|-
CASSFRANNEKLFF
TGTGCCAGCAGCTTCCGGGCCAATAATGAAAAACTGTTTTTT
>TRBJ1-2|-|TRBV19|-
CASSIEYGYTF
TGTGCCAGTAGTATTGAGTATGGCTACACCTTC
>TRBJ1-2|-|TRBV29-1|few
CSVGGGYGYTF
TGCAGCGTGGGTGGCGGCTATGGCTACACCTTC
>TRBJ1-5|-|TRBV7-3|few
CASSPQGGQPQHF
TGTGCCAGCAGCCCCCAGGGTGGCCAGCCCCAGCATTTT
>TRBJ2-3|TRBD2|TRBV6-6|few
CASGLGGDTDTQYF
TGTGCCAGCGGGCTGGGGGGGGACACAGATACGCAGTATTTT
>TRBJ2-3|-|TRBV7-9|few
CASSSRETGAGDTQYF
TGTGCCAGCAGCTCGAGAGAGACGGGGGCCGGAGATACGCAGTATTTT
>TRBJ2-5|-|TRBV5-4|few
CASSLAGGTETQYF
TGTGCCAGCAGCTTGGCCGGCGGGACGGAGACCCAGTACTTC
>TRBJ1-2|-|TRBV19|few
CASSRDGQYGYTF
TGTGCCAGTAGCCGGGACGGCCAGTATGGCTACACCTTC
>TRBJ2-5|-|TRBV5-4|-
CASSSGNYQETQYF
TGTGCCAGCAGCTCCGGGAACTACCAAGAGACCCAGTACTTC
>TRBJ1-2|-|TRBV2|-
CASKVAGDYGYTF
TGTGCCAGCAAGGTAGCAGGTGACTATGGCTACACCTTC
>TRBJ2-3|-|TRBV27|-
CATAEASTDTQYF
TGTGCCACCGCGGAGGCTTCCACAGATACGCAGTATTTT
>TRBJ2-4|-|TRBV7-8|-
CASSLARGLGNIQYF
TGTGCCAGCAGCTTAGCCCGGGGGTTAGGAAACATTCAGTACTTC
>TRBJ1-1|-|TRBV11-3|few
CASSFDMNTEAFF
TGTGCCAGCAGCTTCGACATGAACACTGAAGCTTTCTTT
>TRBJ2-5|-|TRBV9|few
CASSVATRYQETQYF
TGTGCCAGCAGCGTAGCCACACGGTACCAAGAGACCCAGTACTTC
>TRBJ2-1|-|TRBV5-5|-
CASSPTGSYNEQFF
TGTGCCAGCAGCCCTACGGGCAGCTACAATGAGCAGTTCTTC
>TRBJ1-1|-|TRBV5-1|-
CASSSTSPALRTEAFF
TGCGCCAGCAGCTCCACCTCCCCGGCCTTGCGCACTGAAGCTTTCTTT
>TRBJ2-2|-|TRBV4-3|few
CASSQGSVEHTGELFF
TGCGCCAGCAGCCAAGGGTCGGTGGAGCACACCGGGGAGCTGTTTTTT
>TRBJ2-3|-|TRBV10-2|few
CASKDIATDTQYF
TGCGCCAGCAAAGACATCGCCACAGATACGCAGTATTTT
>TRBJ1-2|TRBD1|TRBV2|few
CASKRQGAYLNYGYTF
TGTGCCAGCAAAAGACAGGGGGCCTACCTTAACTATGGCTACACCTTC
>TRBJ1-3|-|TRBV28|-
CASRTEQGPIYF
TGTGCCAGCAGAACCGAACAGGGACCCATATATTTT
>TRBJ1-6|-|TRBV28|-
CASSFYAGSNSPLHF
TGTGCCAGCAGTTTCTACGCCGGCAGTAATTCACCCCTCCACTTT
>TRBJ1-1|TRBD1|TRBV7-2|few
CASSNRQGGSTEAFF
TGTGCCAGCAGCAATAGACAGGGCGGGTCGACTGAAGCTTTCTTT
>TRBJ2-7|-|TRBV7-2|-
CASSFRQLVSYEQYF
TGTGCCAGCAGCTTTAGGCAACTAGTTTCCTACGAGCAGTACTTC
>TRBJ2-3|-|TRBV27|few
CASSSPWEGGTDTQYF
TGTGCCAGCAGTTCCCCGTGGGAGGGGGGCACAGATACGCAGTATTTT
>TRBJ1-1|TRBD1|TRBV7-8|few
CASSGRQGYTEAFF
TGTGCCAGCAGCGGACGACAGGGGTACACTGAAGCTTTCTTT
>TRBJ2-4|-|TRBV7-2|many
CASSHSPHIQYF
TGTGCCAGCAGCCATAGCCCCCACATTCAGTACTTC